This T cell receptor beta chain was captured by sequencing in a study of T cell clonality in common variable immunodeficiency. Study results and limitations: Reportedly, TCR beta sequences from common variable immunodeficiency showed fewer deletions and N-nucleotide insertions. CVID subjects had higher TCRbeta clonality than healthy controls, most marked in about a third. What drives increased CVID clonality needs T cell subpopulation sequencing.

V was cut by 11 bases and J by 0 bases, with 21 bases left in between. This CDR3 region has 16 residues. CDR1 is LNHDA, CDR2 SQIVND, per germline (reference sequence). Sequencing input was equivalent genomic DNA from CVID and controls. Only in-frame clones appear in the TCRdb table, and some are missing; sequencing was by immunoSEQ multiplex PCR. Sampling found under 35,000 clones, none seen once. This clone has ten or more counts. Its antigen is not known. With the read ending 3 residues before the CDR3 end, the germline J gene is used to fill in that end. The gene calls are TRBV19 and TRBJ2-3; D call uncertain. Sequenced material: peripheral blood mononuclear cells. The sequence was obtained from a person aged 18 to 70 in good health. The CDR3 sequence is CAPKTNPASSTDTQYF. The part of the CDR3 DNA that was read is TGTGCCCCCAAGACAAATCCCGCCTCTAGCACAGATACG.